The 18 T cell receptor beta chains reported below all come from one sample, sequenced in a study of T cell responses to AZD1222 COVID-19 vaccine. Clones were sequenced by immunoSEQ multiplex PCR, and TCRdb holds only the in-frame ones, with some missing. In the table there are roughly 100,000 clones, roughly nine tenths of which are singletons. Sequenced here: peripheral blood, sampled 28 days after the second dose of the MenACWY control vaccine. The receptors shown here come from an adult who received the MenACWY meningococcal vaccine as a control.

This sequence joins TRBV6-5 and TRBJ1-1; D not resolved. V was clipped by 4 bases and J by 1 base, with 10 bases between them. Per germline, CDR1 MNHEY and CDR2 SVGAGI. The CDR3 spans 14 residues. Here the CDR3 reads CASSLQGWNTEAFF. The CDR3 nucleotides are TGTGCCAGCAGTTTACAAGGTTGGAACACTGAAGCTTTCTTT.

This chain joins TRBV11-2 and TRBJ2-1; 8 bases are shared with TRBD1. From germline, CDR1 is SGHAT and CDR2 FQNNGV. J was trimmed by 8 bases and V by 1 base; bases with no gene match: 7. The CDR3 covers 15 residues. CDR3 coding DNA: TGTGCCAGCAGCTTAGTGGCCAGGGGGCTCGATGAGCAGTTCTTC. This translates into CASSLVARGLDEQFF.

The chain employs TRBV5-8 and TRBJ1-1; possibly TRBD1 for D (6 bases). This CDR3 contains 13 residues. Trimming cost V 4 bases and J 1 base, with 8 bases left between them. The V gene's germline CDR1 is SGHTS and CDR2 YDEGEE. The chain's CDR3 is CASSLDRNTEAFF. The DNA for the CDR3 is TGTGCCAGCAGCCTGGACAGGAACACTGAAGCTTTCTTT. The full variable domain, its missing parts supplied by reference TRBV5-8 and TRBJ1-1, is EAGVTQSPTHLIKTRGQQATLRCSPISGHTSVYWYQQALGLGLQFLLWYDEGEERNRGNFPPRFSGRQFPNYSSELNVNALELEDSALYLCASSLDRNTEAFFGQGTRLTVV.

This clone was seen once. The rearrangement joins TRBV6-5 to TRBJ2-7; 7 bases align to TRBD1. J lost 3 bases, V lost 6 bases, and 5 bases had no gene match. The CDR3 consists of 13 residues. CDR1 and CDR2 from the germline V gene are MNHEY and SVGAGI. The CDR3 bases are TGTGCCAGCAGCTGGGGACAGCTCTACGAGCAGTACTTC. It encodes CASSWGQLYEQYF.

The CDR3 region has the DNA TGTGCCAGCAGTTACGCAGGGAATAACTACGAGCAGTACTTC. This codes for CASSYAGNNYEQYF. This sequence joins TRBV6-2 or TRBV6-3 and TRBJ2-7, with D possibly matching TRBD1 (5 bases). V was clipped by 2 bases and J by 3 bases, with 11 bases between them. Germline V gives CDR1 MNHEY, CDR2 SVGEGT. The CDR3 runs to 14 residues.

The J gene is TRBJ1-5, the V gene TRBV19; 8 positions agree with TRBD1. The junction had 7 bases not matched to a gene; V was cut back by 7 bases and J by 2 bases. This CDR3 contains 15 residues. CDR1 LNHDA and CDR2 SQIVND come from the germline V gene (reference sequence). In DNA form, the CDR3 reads TGTGCCAGTACCTACAGGGGGAGCGGCAATCAGCCCCAGCATTTT. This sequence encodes CASTYRGSGNQPQHF. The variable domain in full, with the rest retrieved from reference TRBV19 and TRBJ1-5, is DGGITQSPKYLFRKEGQNVTLSCEQNLNHDAMYWYRQDPGQGLRLIYYSQIVNDFQKGDIAEGYSVSREKKESFPLTVTSAQKNPTAFYLCASTYRGSGNQPQHFGDGTRLSIL.

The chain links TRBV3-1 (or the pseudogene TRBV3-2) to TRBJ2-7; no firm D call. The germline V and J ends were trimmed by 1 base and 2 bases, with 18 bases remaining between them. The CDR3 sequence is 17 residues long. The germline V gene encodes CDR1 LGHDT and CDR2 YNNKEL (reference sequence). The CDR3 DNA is TGTGCCAGCAGCCAAGGCGCTCGAATTCACGAACCCTACGAGCAGTACTTC. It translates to CASSQGARIHEPYEQYF.

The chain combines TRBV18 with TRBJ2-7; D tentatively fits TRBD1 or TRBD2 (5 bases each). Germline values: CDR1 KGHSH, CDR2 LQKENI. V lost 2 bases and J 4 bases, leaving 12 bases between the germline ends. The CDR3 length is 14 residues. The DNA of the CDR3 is TGTGCCAGCTCACCAAGCGAGGGGCCGTACGAGCAGTACTTC. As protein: CASSPSEGPYEQYF.

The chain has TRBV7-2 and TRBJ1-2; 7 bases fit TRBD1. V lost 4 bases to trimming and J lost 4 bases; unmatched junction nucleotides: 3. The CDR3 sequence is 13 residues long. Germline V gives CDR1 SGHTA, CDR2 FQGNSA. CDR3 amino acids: CASSWRGPYGYTF. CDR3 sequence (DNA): TGTGCCAGCAGCTGGAGGGGGCCCTATGGCTACACCTTC.

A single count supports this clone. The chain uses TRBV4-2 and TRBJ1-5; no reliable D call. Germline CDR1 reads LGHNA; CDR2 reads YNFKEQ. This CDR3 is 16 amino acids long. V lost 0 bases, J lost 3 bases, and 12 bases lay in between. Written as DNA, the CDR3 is TGTGCCAGCAGCCAAGAATTTCTAAACCACAATCAGCCCCAGCATTTT. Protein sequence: CASSQEFLNHNQPQHF.

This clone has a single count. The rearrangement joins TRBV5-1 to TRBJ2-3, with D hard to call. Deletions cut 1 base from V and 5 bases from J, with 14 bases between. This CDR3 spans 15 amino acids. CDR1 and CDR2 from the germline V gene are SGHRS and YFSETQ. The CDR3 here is CASSLSRRVEDTQYF. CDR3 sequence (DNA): TGCGCCAGCAGCTTGAGTCGAAGGGTGGAAGATACGCAGTATTTT.

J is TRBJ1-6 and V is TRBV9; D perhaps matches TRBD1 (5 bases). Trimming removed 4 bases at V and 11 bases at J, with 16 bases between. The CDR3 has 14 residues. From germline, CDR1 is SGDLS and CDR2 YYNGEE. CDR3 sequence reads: CASSLGRVETPLHF. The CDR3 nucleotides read TGTGCCAGCAGCCTCGGCAGGGTTGAGACACCCCTCCACTTT.

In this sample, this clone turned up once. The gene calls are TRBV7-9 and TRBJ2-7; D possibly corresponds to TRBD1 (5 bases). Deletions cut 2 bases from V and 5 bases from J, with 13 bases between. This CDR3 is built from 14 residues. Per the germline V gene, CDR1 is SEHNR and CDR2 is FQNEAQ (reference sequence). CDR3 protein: CASSLQGTLHEQYF. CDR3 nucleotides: TGTGCCAGCAGCTTACAGGGCACACTCCACGAGCAGTACTTC.

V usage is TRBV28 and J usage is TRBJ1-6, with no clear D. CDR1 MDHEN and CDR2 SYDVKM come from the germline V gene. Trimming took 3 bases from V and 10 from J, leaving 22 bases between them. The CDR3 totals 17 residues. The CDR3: CASSFEGGRGTRSPLHF. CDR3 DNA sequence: TGTGCCAGCAGTTTTGAGGGCGGGCGGGGAACTAGGTCACCCCTCCACTTT.

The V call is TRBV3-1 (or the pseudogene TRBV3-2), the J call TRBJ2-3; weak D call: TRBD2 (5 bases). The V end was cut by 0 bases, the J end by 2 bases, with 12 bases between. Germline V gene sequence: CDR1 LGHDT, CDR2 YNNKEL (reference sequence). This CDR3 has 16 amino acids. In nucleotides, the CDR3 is TGTGCCAGCAGCCAAGATGCTGGACTCGTCACAGATACGCAGTATTTT. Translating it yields CASSQDAGLVTDTQYF.

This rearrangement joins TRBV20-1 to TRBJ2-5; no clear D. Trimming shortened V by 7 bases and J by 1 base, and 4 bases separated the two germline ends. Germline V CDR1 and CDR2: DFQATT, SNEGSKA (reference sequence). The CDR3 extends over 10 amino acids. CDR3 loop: CSGVQETQYF. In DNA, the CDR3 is TGCAGTGGGGTCCAAGAGACCCAGTACTTC.

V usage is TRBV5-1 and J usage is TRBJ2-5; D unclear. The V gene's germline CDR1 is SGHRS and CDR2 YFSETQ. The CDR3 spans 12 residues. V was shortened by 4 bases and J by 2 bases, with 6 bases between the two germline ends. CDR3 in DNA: TGCGCCAGCAGCGGTATTCAAGAGACCCAGTACTTC. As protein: CASSGIQETQYF.

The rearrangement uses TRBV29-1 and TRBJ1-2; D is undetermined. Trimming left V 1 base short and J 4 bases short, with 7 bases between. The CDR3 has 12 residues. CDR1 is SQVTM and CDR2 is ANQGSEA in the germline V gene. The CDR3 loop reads CSVEVGGYGYTF. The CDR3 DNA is TGCAGCGTTGAAGTGGGAGGCTATGGCTACACCTTC.